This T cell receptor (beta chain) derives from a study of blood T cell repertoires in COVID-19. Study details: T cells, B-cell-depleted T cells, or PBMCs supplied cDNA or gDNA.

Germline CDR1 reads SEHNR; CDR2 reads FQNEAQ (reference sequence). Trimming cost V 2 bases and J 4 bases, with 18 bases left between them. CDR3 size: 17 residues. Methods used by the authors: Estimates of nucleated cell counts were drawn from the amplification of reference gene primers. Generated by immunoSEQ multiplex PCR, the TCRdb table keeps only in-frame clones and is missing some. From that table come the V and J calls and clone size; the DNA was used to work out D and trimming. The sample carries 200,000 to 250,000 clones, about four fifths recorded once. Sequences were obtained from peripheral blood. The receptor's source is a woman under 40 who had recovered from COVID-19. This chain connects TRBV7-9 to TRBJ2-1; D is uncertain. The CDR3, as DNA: TGTGCCAGCAGCTTATACGCTCGGCCTGGAGTATACAATGAGCAGTTCTTC. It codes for CASSLYARPGVYNEQFF.